This T cell receptor (beta chain) appears in the sequencing data of a study of T cell responses to AZD1222 COVID-19 vaccine. Study-wide findings and caveats: White British ancestry dominated among donors, who included more females, and clonal diversity was possibly underestimated.

Libraries were prepared by immunoSEQ multiplex PCR; TCRdb keeps only in-frame clonotypes and omits some of them. The sample holds some 150,000 clones, 85% to 90% seen once. Deletions cut 4 bases from V and 5 bases from J, with 12 bases between. The CDR3 runs 14 residues. Germline V CDR1 and CDR2: SNHLY, FYNNEI. About this clone: Its antigen remains unidentified.

This receptor was taken from an adult who received the AZD1222 COVID-19 vaccine. Sequences were derived from peripheral blood, sampled 28 days after the second AZD1222 dose. The rearrangement joins TRBV2 to TRBJ1-5; no clear D gene. The CDR3 spells CASSGAAWHQPQHF. The CDR3 DNA reads as TGTGCCAGCAGTGGGGCAGCCTGGCATCAGCCCCAGCATTTT.